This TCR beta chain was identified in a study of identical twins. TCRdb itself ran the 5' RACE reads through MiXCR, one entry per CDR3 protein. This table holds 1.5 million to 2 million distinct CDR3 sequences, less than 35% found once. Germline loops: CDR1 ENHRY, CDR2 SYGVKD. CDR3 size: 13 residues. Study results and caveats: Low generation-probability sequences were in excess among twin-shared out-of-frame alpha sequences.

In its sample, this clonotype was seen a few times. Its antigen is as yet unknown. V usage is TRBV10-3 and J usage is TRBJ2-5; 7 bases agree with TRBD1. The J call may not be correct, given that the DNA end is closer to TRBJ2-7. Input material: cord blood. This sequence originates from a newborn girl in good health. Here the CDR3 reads CAISEGQVNEQYF. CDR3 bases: TGTGCCATCAGTGAAGGACAGGTGAACGAGCAGTACTTC.